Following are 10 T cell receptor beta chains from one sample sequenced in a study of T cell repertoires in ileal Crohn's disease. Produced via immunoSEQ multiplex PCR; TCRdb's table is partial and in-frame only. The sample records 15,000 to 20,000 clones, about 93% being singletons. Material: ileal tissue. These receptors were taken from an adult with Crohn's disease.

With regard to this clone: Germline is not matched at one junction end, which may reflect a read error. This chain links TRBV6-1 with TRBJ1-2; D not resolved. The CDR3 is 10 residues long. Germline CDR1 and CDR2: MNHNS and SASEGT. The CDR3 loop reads CASSEGAWAF. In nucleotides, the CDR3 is TGTGCCAGCAGTGAAGGGGCCTGGGCCTTC.

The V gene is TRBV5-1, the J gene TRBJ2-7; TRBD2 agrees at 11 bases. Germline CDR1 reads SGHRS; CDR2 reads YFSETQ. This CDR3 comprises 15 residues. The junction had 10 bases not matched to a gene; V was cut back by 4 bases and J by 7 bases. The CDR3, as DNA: TGCGCCAGCAGCCTCCTCACTAGCGGGGGTCGGGAGCAGTACTTC. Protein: CASSLLTSGGREQYF.

The CDR3 spells CASRLRNTEAFF. As DNA, the CDR3 is TGTGCCAGCAGGCTAAGAAACACTGAAGCTTTCTTT. The rearrangement uses TRBV7-2 and TRBJ1-1; the D is unclear. The CDR3 loop spans 12 amino acids. V lost 6 bases and J 2 bases, leaving 7 bases between the germline ends. Germline V lookup: CDR1 SGHTA, CDR2 FQGNSA. Based on the CDR3 plus reference TRBV7-2 and TRBJ1-1, the full variable domain is GAGVSQSPSNKVTEKGKDVELRCDPISGHTALYWYRQSLGQGLEFLIYFQGNSAPDKSGLPSDRFSAERTGGSVSTLTIQRTQQEDSAVYLCASRLRNTEAFFGQGTRLTVV.

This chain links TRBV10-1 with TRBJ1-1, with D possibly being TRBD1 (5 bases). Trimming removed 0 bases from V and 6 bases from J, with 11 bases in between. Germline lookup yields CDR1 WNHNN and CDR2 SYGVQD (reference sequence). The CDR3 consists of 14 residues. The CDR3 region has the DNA TGCGCCAGCAGTGAGTCGGGGCAGCCATCTGAAGCTTTCTTT. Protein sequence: CASSESGQPSEAFF.

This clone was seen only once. Written as DNA, the CDR3 is TGTGCCAGCAGCTACGGGGGGTACCAAGAGACCCAGTACTTC. It codes for CASSYGGYQETQYF. The chain links TRBV7-3 to TRBJ2-5; 7 positions match TRBD2. CDR1 is SGHTA, CDR2 FQGTGA, per germline. This CDR3 spans 14 amino acids. Trimming at V came to 4 bases and at J to 0 bases, leaving 2 bases not matched to a gene.

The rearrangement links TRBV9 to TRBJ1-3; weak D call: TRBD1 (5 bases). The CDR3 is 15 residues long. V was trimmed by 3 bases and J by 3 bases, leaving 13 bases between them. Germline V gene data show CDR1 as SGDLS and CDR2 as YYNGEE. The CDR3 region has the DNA TGTGCCAGCAGCGCCCGAAGGGGAAGTGGAAACACCATATATTTT. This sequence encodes CASSARRGSGNTIYF.

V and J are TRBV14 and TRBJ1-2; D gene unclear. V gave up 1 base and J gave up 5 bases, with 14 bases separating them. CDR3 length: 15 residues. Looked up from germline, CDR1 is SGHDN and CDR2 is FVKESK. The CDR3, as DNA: TGTGCCAGCAGCCAAGCGGCGAGCGGGCCTTATGGCTACACCTTC. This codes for CASSQAASGPYGYTF.

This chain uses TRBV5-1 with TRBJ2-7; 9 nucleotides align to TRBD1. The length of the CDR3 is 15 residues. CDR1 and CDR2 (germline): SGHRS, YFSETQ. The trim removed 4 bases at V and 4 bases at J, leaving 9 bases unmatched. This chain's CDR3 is CASSVSGTGSYEQYF. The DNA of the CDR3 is TGCGCCAGCAGCGTATCCGGGACAGGGAGTTACGAGCAGTACTTC. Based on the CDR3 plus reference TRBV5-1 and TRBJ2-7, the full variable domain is KAGVTQTPRYLIKTRGQQVTLSCSPISGHRSVSWYQQTPGQGLQFLFEYFSETQRNKGNFPGRFSGRQFSNSRSEMNVSTLELGDSALYLCASSVSGTGSYEQYFGPGTRLTVT.

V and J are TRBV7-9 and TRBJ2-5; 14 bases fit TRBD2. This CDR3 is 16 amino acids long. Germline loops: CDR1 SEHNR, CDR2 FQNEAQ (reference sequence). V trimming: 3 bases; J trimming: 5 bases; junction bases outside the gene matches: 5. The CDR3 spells CASSLTSGGAYETQYF. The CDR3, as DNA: TGTGCCAGCAGCTTGACTAGCGGGGGGGCCTACGAGACCCAGTACTTC. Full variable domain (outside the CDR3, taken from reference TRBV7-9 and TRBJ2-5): DTGVSQNPRHKITKRGQNVTFRCDPISEHNRLYWYRQTLGQGPEFLTYFQNEAQLEKSRLLSDRFSAERPKGSFSTLEIQRTEQGDSAMYLCASSLTSGGAYETQYFGPGTRLLVL.

CDR3 region: CASSSDRGNYGYTF. CDR3 nucleotide sequence: TGTGCCAGCAGTTCCGACAGGGGGAACTATGGCTACACCTTC. The chain carries TRBV6-5 and TRBJ1-2, with TRBD1 matching over 9 bases. This CDR3 contains 14 residues. Germline V gene lookup returns CDR1 MNHEY and CDR2 SVGAGI. V trimming: 4 bases; J trimming: 2 bases; junction bases outside the gene matches: 2.